This TCR beta chain was captured by sequencing in a study of blood T cell repertoires in COVID-19. Recruits, aged roughly 18 to 100 years, lived in about two dozen US areas. The trim removed 2 bases at V and 6 bases at J, leaving 10 bases unmatched. Germline V gives CDR1 SGDLS, CDR2 YYNGEE. CDR3 length equals 15 residues. TCRdb keeps only in-frame clones here, not all; method: immunoSEQ multiplex PCR. The table lists 180,000 or so clones, roughly 80% of them singletons. The chain uses TRBV9 and TRBJ2-7; 8 bases fit TRBD1. Sequencing used PBMCs or T cells enriched from blood (not recorded which). This TCR came from a man in his 60s who had been exposed to COVID-19. CDR3 protein: CASSVFMDRAGEQYF. For the CDR3, the DNA is TGTGCCAGCAGCGTGTTCATGGACAGGGCGGGCGAGCAGTACTTC.